This is a list of T cell receptor beta chains from one sample in a study of vaccination and CD4 T cells after COVID-19. These TCRs' antigens remain unknown. Using its own MiXCR run on the PCR reads, TCRdb lists one record per CDR3 protein. The sample holds more than 6,000 distinct CDR3 sequences, 70% to 80% seen once. Sequencing was performed on CD4+ T cells from blood, cultured in vitro. These receptors all come from a human donor in good health. The CDR3 runs from the conserved cysteine through the conserved F or W. The order of the fields is V gene, D gene, clone size, J gene, CDR3 protein, CDR3 DNA. D genes are given only for firm matches. Clone size is stated in some rows and not others, as once, few, many or a class when expanded.

>TRBV25-1|.|.|TRBJ2-6
CASSERGGSGANVLTF
TGTGCCAGCAGCGAGAGGGGGGGCTCTGGGGCCAACGTCCTGACTTTC
>TRBV20-1|.|few|TRBJ2-5
CSASPRTGTYYETQYF
TGCAGTGCTAGTCCCCGAACCGGGACTTATTACGAGACCCAGTACTTC
>TRBV10-1|.|.|TRBJ1-2
CASSPQYNYGYTF
TGCGCCAGCAGTCCCCAATATAACTATGGCTACACCTTC
>TRBV20-1|.|.|TRBJ1-5
CSASQMSGSQPQHF
TGCAGTGCTTCCCAAATGTCCGGGAGTCAGCCCCAGCATTTT
>TRBV12-2|.|once|TRBJ2-5
CASRSLAGGLQETQYF
TGTGCAAGTCGCTCATTAGCGGGGGGGCTTCAAGAGACCCAGTACTTC
>TRBV19|.|.|TRBJ1-6
CASTAGNSSPLHF
TGTGCCAGTACCGCCGGGAATTCTTCACCCCTCCACTTT
>TRBV27|TRBD1|.|TRBJ2-1
CASRPRGQAFYNEQFF
TGTGCCAGCAGACCCCGCGGACAGGCCTTCTACAATGAGCAGTTCTTC
>TRBV2|.|.|TRBJ1-2
CASRGPNHGYTF
TGTGCCAGCAGGGGACCCAACCATGGCTACACCTTC
>TRBV6-4|.|.|TRBJ2-3
CASSVGAGDTQYF
TGTGCCAGCAGTGTCGGGGCTGGAGATACGCAGTATTTT
>TRBV19|.|once|TRBJ2-2
CASMLMGSGELFF
TGTGCCAGTATGTTAATGGGATCCGGGGAGCTGTTTTTT
>TRBV5-1|TRBD1|.|TRBJ1-1
CASSESGGLRNTEAFF
TGCGCCAGCAGCGAATCAGGGGGCCTTAGGAACACTGAAGCTTTCTTT
>TRBV15|.|.|TRBJ1-3
CATSGRNTIYF
TGTGCCACCAGCGGACGAAACACCATATATTTT
>TRBV7-9|.|.|TRBJ2-5
CASSLAGLETQYF
TGTGCCAGCAGCTTAGCAGGGTTGGAGACCCAGTACTTC
>TRBV28|.|.|TRBJ1-2
CASSLRAYGYTF
TGTGCCAGCAGTTTGAGAGCCTATGGCTACACCTTC
>TRBV2|TRBD1|.|TRBJ1-4
CASSDLDRGATNEKLFF
TGTGCCAGCAGTGATCTGGACAGGGGAGCAACTAATGAAAAACTGTTTTTT
>TRBV11-2|.|.|TRBJ1-5
CASSLRVGGNQPQHF
TGTGCCAGCAGCTTGCGGGTTGGGGGCAATCAGCCCCAGCATTTT
>TRBV12-3/TRBV12-4|.|once|TRBJ2-7
CASSSGLYEQYF
TGTGCCAGCAGCTCCGGACTTTACGAGCAGTACTTC
>TRBV28|.|.|TRBJ2-1
CASRSQRDLARNNEQFF
TGTGCCAGCAGATCCCAAAGGGACTTGGCTAGGAACAATGAGCAGTTCTTC
>TRBV11-3|.|.|TRBJ1-1
CASSSPTEVLNTEAFF
TGTGCCAGCAGCTCGCCGACGGAAGTATTGAACACTGAAGCTTTCTTT
>TRBV7-2|.|few|TRBJ1-1
CASSLEAQVEAFF
TGTGCCAGCAGCTTAGAGGCACAGGTTGAAGCTTTCTTT
>TRBV11-2|TRBD1|few|TRBJ1-2
CASSSETGSGYTF
TGTGCCAGCAGCTCAGAGACAGGGTCTGGCTACACCTTC
>TRBV15|.|once|TRBJ2-5
CATRDSGRTTWETQYF
TGTGCCACACGGGACTCTGGACGGACCACTTGGGAGACCCAGTACTTC
>TRBV14|.|.|TRBJ1-2
CASSQEGNTIYGYTF
TGTGCCAGCAGCCAAGAGGGGAACACCATCTATGGCTACACCTTC
>TRBV19|.|.|TRBJ2-2
CASQGRTWELFF
TGTGCCAGTCAAGGACGGACGTGGGAGCTGTTTTTT
>TRBV28|.|.|TRBJ1-2
CASSFGAYGYTF
TGTGCCAGCAGCTTCGGGGCCTATGGCTACACCTTC
>TRBV7-9|.|.|TRBJ1-5
CASSLSADQPQHF
TGTGCCAGCAGCTTATCCGCCGATCAGCCCCAGCATTTT
>TRBV2|.|.|TRBJ1-2
CASSDWGGYTF
TGTGCCAGCAGTGACTGGGGAGGCTACACCTTC
>TRBV20-1|.|hyperexpanded|TRBJ1-1
CSAVRAGGAFF
TGCAGTGCAGTTAGGGCTGGGGGAGCTTTCTTT